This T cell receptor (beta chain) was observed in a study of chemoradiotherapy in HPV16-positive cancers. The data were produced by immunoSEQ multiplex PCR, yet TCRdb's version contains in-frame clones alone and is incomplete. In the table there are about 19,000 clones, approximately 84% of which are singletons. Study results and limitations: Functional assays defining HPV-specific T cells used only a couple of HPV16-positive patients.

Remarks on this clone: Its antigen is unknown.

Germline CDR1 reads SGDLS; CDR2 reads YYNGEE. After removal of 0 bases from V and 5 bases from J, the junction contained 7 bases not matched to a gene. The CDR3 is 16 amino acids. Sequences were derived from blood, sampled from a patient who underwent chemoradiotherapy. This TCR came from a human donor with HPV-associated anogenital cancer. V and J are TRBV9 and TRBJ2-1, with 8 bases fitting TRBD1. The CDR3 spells CASSVGSRGQNNEQFF. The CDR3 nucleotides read TGTGCCAGCAGCGTAGGTTCCAGGGGGCAGAACAATGAGCAGTTCTTC. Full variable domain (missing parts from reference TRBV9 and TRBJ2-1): DSGVTQTPKHLITATGQRVTLRCSPRSGDLSVYWYQQSLDQGLQFLIQYYNGEERAKGNILERFSAQQFPDLHSELNLSSLELGDSALYFCASSVGSRGQNNEQFFGPGTRLTVL.